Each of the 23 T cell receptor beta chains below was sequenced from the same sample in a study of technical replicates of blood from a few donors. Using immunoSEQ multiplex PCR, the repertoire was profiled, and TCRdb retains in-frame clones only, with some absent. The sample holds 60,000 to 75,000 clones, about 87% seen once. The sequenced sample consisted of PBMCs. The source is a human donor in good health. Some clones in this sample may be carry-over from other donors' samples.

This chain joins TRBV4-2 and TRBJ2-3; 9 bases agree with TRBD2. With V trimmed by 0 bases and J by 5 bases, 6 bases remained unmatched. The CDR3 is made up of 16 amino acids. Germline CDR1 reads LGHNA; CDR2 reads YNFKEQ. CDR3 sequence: CASSQEWRGGIDTQYF. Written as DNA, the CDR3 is TGTGCCAGCAGCCAAGAGTGGCGGGGGGGCATAGATACGCAGTATTTT.

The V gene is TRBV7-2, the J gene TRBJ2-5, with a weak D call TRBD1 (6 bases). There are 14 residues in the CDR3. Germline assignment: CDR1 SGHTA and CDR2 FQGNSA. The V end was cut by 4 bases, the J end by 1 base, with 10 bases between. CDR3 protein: CASSSTGRQETQYF. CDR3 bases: TGTGCCAGCAGCTCGACAGGTCGCCAAGAGACCCAGTACTTC.

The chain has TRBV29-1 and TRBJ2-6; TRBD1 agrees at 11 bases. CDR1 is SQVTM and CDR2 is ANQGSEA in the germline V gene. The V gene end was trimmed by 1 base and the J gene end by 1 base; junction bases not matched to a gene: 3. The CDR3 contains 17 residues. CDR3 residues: CSVEARDRGSGANVLTF. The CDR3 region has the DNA TGCAGCGTTGAAGCACGGGACAGGGGGTCTGGGGCCAACGTCCTGACTTTC. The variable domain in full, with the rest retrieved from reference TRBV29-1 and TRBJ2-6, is SAVISQKPSRDICQRGTSLTIQCQVDSQVTMMFWYRQQPGQSLTLIATANQGSEATYESGFVIDKFPISRPNLTFSTLTVSNMSPEDSSIYLCSVEARDRGSGANVLTFGAGSRLTVL.

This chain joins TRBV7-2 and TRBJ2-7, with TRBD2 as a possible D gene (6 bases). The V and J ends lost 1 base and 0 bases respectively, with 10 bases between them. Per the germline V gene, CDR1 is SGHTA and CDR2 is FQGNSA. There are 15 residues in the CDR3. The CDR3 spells CASSLDGGISYEQYF. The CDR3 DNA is TGTGCCAGCAGCTTAGATGGCGGGATCTCCTACGAGCAGTACTTC.

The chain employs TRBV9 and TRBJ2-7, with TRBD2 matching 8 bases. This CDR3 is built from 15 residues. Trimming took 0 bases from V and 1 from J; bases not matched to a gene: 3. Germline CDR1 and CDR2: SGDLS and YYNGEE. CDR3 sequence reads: CASSVGAGGSYEQYF. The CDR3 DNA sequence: TGTGCCAGCAGCGTAGGGGCGGGAGGTTCCTACGAGCAGTACTTC.

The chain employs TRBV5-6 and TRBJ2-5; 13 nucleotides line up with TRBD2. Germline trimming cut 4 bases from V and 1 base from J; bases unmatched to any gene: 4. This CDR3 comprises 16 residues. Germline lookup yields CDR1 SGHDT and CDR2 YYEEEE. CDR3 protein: CASSRRTSGGQETQYF. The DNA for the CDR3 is TGTGCCAGCAGCCGAAGGACTAGCGGGGGCCAAGAGACCCAGTACTTC.

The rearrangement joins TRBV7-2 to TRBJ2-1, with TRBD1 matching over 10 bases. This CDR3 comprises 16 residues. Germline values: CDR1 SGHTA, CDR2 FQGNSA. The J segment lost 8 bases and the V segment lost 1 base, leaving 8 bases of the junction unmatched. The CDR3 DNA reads TGTGCCAGCAGCTTAGGGGGGACAGGGGAGGGCTATGAGCAGTTCTTC. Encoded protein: CASSLGGTGEGYEQFF. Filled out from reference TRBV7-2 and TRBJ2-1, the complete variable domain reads GAGVSQSPSNKVTEKGKDVELRCDPISGHTALYWYRQSLGQGLEFLIYFQGNSAPDKSGLPSDRFSAERTGGSVSTLTIQRTQQEDSAVYLCASSLGGTGEGYEQFFGPGTRLTVL.

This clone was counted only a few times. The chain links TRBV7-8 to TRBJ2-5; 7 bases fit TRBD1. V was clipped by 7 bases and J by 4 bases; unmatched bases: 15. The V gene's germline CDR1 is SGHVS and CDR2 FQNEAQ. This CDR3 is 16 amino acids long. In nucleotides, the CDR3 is TGTGCCAGCATCAATCCCTACAGGGGTATGAGAGAGACCCAGTACTTC. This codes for CASINPYRGMRETQYF. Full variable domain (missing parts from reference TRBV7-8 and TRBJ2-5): GAGVSQSPRYKVAKRGQDVALRCDPISGHVSLFWYQQALGQGPEFLTYFQNEAQLDKSGLPSDRFFAERPEGSVSTLKIQRTQQEDSAVYLCASINPYRGMRETQYFGPGTRLLVL.

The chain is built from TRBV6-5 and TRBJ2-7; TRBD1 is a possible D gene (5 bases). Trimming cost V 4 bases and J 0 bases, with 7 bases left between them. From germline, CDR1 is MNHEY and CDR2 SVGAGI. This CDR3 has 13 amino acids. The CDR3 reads CASSSTGSYEQYF. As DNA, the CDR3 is TGTGCCAGCAGTTCCACAGGCTCCTACGAGCAGTACTTC.

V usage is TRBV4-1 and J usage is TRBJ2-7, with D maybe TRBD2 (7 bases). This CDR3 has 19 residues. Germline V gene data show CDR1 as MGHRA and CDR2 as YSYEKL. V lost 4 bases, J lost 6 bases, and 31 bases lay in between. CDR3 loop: CASSLLGGAGDIRSIEQYF. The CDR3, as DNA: TGCGCCAGCAGCCTTTTGGGGGGGGCAGGGGATATCCGGTCGATCGAGCAGTACTTC.

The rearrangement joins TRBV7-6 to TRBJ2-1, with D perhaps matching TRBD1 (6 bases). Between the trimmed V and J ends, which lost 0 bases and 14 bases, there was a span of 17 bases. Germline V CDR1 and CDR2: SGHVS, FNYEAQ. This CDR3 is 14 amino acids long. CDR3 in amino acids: CASSLAGAGTGEFF. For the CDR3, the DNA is TGTGCCAGCAGCTTAGCGGGGGCCGGGACCGGGGAGTTCTTC.

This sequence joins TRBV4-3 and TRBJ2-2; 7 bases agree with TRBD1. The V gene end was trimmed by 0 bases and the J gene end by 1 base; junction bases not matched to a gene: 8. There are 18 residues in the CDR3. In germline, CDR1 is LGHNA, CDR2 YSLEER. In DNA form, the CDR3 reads TGCGCCAGCAGCCAAGAAGTTATGGGACAGTTGAACACCGGGGAGCTGTTTTTT. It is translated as CASSQEVMGQLNTGELFF.

The CDR3, as DNA: TGTGCCAGCAACACCCAGGGGATGAACCAGCCCCAGCATTTT. It specifies CASNTQGMNQPQHF. The chain couples TRBV18 to TRBJ1-5; maybe TRBD1 (6 bases). The V gene's germline CDR1 is KGHSH and CDR2 LQKENI. The CDR3 spans 14 residues. Trimming removed 8 bases at V and 7 bases at J, with 18 bases between.

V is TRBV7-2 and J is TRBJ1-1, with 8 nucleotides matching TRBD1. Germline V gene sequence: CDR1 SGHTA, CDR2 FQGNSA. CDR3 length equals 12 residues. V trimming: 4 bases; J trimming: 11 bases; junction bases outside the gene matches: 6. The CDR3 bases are TGTGCCAGCAGCTCTGGACAGGGACGCGCTTTCTTT. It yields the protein CASSSGQGRAFF.

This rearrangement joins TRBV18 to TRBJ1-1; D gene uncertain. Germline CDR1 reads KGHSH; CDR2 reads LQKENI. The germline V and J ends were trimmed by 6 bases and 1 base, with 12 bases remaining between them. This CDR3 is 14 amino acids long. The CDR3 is CASSPSVQNTEAFF. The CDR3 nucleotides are TGTGCCAGCTCCCCCTCGGTCCAGAACACTGAAGCTTTCTTT.

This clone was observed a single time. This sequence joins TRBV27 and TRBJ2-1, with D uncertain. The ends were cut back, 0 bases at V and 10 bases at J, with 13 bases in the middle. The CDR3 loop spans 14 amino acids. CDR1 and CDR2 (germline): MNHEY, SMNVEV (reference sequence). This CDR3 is CASSLSGWPGEQFF. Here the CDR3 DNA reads TGTGCCAGCAGTTTATCCGGGTGGCCCGGAGAGCAGTTCTTC.

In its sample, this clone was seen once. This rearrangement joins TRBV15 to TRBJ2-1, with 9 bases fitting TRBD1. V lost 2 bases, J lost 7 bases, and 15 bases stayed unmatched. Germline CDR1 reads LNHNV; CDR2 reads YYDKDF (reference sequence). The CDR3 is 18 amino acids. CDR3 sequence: CATSRIRQGVFLTNEQFF. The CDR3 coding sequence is TGTGCCACCAGCAGAATTCGACAGGGGGTATTTTTGACGAATGAGCAGTTCTTC.

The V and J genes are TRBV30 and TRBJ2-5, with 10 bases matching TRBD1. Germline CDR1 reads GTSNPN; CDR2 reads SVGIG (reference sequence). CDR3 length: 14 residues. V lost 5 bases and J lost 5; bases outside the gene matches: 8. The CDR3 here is CAWCTTGGGETQYF. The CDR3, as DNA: TGTGCCTGGTGTACGACAGGGGGCGGGGAGACCCAGTACTTC.

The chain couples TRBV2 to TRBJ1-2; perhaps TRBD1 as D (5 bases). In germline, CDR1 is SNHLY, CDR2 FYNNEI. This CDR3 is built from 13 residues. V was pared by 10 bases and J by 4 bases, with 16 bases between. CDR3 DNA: TGTGCCACGACGGGAGACAGCTTCTATGGCTACACCTTC. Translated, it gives CATTGDSFYGYTF.

The DNA for the CDR3 is TGCGCCAGCAGCCAAAGAATATACAGAAAAGATAGCAATCAGCCCCAGCATTTT. It codes for CASSQRIYRKDSNQPQHF. The chain combines TRBV4-1 with TRBJ1-5; D remains ambiguous. In germline, CDR1 is MGHRA, CDR2 YSYEKL. V was shortened by 2 bases and J by 0 bases, with 17 bases between the two germline ends. The CDR3 length is 18 residues.

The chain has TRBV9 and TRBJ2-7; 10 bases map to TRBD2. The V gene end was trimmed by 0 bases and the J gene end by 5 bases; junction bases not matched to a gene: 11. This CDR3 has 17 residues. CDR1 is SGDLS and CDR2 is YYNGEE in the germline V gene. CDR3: CASSVGVAGGLFDEQYF. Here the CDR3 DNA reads TGTGCCAGCAGCGTAGGGGTAGCGGGGGGACTTTTCGACGAGCAGTACTTC.

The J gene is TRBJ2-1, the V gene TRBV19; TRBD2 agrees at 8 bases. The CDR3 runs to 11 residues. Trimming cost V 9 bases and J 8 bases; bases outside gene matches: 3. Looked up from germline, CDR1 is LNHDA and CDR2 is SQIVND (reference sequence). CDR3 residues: CASTAGDEQFF. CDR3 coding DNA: TGTGCCAGCACAGCGGGAGATGAGCAGTTCTTC.

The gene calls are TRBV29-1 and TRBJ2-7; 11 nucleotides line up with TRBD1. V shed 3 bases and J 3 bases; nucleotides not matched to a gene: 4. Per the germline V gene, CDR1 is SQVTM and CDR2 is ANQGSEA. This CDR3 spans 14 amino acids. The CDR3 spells CSVESGTGGYEQYF. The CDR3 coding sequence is TGCAGCGTTGAGAGCGGGACAGGGGGCTACGAGCAGTACTTC.